Listed below are T cell receptor beta chains from one sample, sequenced in a study of T cell responses to AZD1222 COVID-19 vaccine. Clones were read by immunoSEQ multiplex PCR, and TCRdb kept only the in-frame ones, dropping some. The table shows some 170,000 clones, with just over 90% occurring only once. This specimen was peripheral blood, taken 28 days after the second AZD1222 dose. Source of these receptors: an adult who received the AZD1222 COVID-19 vaccine. The CDR3 runs from the conserved cysteine through the conserved F or W. A D gene is named only where the DNA matches it firmly. Only part of the rows carry a size: once, few, many, or a class if the clone is expanded.

d_call v_call clone_size cdr3_aa
. TRBV7-8 . CASSLNPASAQHF
. TRBV7-9 . CASSLETGDSPLHF
. TRBV9 . CASSVGYEQFF
TRBD2 TRBV29-1 . CSETQRERRNEQFF
. TRBV20-1 . CSVFLNYGYTF
TRBD2 TRBV10-3 . CAISDGGLVGETQYF
. TRBV7-2 . CASSRLATEAFF
. TRBV29-1 . CSVATDPYGYTF
TRBD1 TRBV7-2 . CASGDRGMKTQYF
. TRBV6-5 . CASPTVKPSYEQYF
. TRBV27 . CASSLQGSNQPQHF
. TRBV5-1 . CASSLRQLGNEQFF
. TRBV5-6 . CASSFRQVSGNTIYF
. TRBV29-1 . CSVSQGPNTEAFF
. TRBV7-9 few CASSLLVVYQETQYF
. TRBV6-1 few CASSDRGSKMDEQYF
. TRBV30 . CAWSSGWGAAAYNEQFF
. TRBV5-5 . CASSLVQTNTEAFF
TRBD1 TRBV7-2 few CASSAGTGLSGELFF
. TRBV6-5 . CASSYQGQPSYEQYF
TRBD1 TRBV29-1 . CSVELATGVREKLFF
TRBD1 TRBV3-1/TRBV3-2 . CASSQDAFGTGAVYGYTF
. TRBV6-6 . CASKHQRGEGKLFF
. TRBV5-8 . CASSLSGFEAFF
TRBD2 TRBV6-5 . CASSSVAGGEQYF
TRBD1 TRBV18 . CASYRDRRWTGELFF
. TRBV18 . CASSPGTPGNTIYF
TRBD1 TRBV7-6 . CASSAQDRGRDQPQHF
. TRBV2 . CASSERQLSGNTIYF
TRBD1 TRBV27 . CASSYRDRVAEKLFF
TRBD1 TRBV5-1 once CASQSTTGGSYEQYF
. TRBV7-2 . CASSPQGYGNTEAFF
TRBD1 TRBV4-1 . CASSHKTGGPYEQYF
. TRBV29-1 . CSAFTGELFF
. TRBV27 . CASSSLVDYEQYF
TRBD1 TRBV5-5 . CASSQSGTGVYEQYF